The clone carrying this TCR beta chain was observed once. Its antigen remains unidentified. The data are from a study of siplizumab effects on memory and regulatory T cells. Produced via immunoSEQ multiplex PCR; TCRdb's table is partial and in-frame only. In the table there are roughly 100,000 clones, approximately 96% of which are singletons. Overall study results and limits: Sequences that were alloreactive and traceable to unstimulated CD4+ memory cells were significantly reduced by siplizumab. Naive or memory phenotype assignment was not possible for roughly 75-96% of proliferating CD4+ or CD8+ clones.

There are 15 residues in the CDR3. Germline V gene data show CDR1 as SEHNR and CDR2 as FQNEAQ (reference sequence). V shed 0 bases, J shed 1 base, and the junction held 2 bases outside the gene matches. Sequencing was performed on naive CD4+ T cells sorted from blood. V usage is TRBV7-9 and J usage is TRBJ1-1; 7 nucleotides align to TRBD1. The clonotype was recovered from a human donor in good health. The CDR3 DNA sequence: TGTGCCAGCAGCTTAGCGTGGACAGGGAACACTGAAGCTTTCTTT. Translating it yields CASSLAWTGNTEAFF.